The 22 T cell receptor beta chains below were found in one sample sequenced in a study of lymphopenia after photon versus proton radiotherapy. This table comes from immunoSEQ multiplex PCR, and its TCRdb copy is limited to in-frame clones, with some not included. The profile covers about 25,000 clones, with 75% to 90% appearing a single time and approximately 3.7% taken by the ten largest. Sequencing was performed on peripheral blood, taken from a patient treated with photon-based radiotherapy. The receptors shown here come from a woman in her 50s with pancreatic cancer.

The V call is TRBV6-6, the J call TRBJ1-1; no clear D. Trimming shortened V by 2 bases and J by 6 bases, and 7 bases separated the two germline ends. The CDR3 runs to 12 residues. The germline gives CDR1 MNHNY, CDR2 SVGAGI (reference sequence). CDR3 sequence reads: CASSYRASEAFF. Here the CDR3 DNA reads TGTGCCAGCAGTTACCGGGCGTCTGAAGCTTTCTTT.

The V call is TRBV11-1, the J call TRBJ2-7; 9 bases match TRBD1. The germline V gene has CDR1 SGHAT and CDR2 FQDESV (reference sequence). Trimming cost V 5 bases and J 5 bases; bases outside gene matches: 7. The CDR3 has 14 residues. CDR3 amino acids: CASSQTGGIDEQYF. As DNA, the CDR3 is TGTGCCAGCAGCCAAACAGGGGGCATCGACGAGCAGTACTTC.

This clone was counted only a few times. V and J are TRBV19 and TRBJ2-7; D is perhaps TRBD2 (6 bases). Germline loops: CDR1 LNHDA, CDR2 SQIVND (reference sequence). Trimming removed 5 bases from V and 0 bases from J, with 26 bases in between. The CDR3 loop spans 19 amino acids. This CDR3 is CASSHWNFGDFGSSYEQYF. The CDR3 DNA reads TGTGCCAGTAGTCACTGGAACTTTGGGGACTTTGGGAGCTCCTACGAGCAGTACTTC. The variable domain in full, with the rest retrieved from reference TRBV19 and TRBJ2-7, is DGGITQSPKYLFRKEGQNVTLSCEQNLNHDAMYWYRQDPGQGLRLIYYSQIVNDFQKGDIAEGYSVSREKKESFPLTVTSAQKNPTAFYLCASSHWNFGDFGSSYEQYFGPGTRLTVT.

CDR3 nucleotides: TGTGCCAGCAGCTTAGCGCATCAGGTTGTCACCGGGGAGCTGTTTTTT. Its protein is CASSLAHQVVTGELFF. The chain uses TRBV7-6 and TRBJ2-2; no definite D call. Looked up from germline, CDR1 is SGHVS and CDR2 is FNYEAQ. The CDR3 runs to 16 residues. The V end was cut by 0 bases, the J end by 4 bases, with 12 bases between.

This clone came up once. This sequence joins TRBV7-2 and TRBJ1-3; no reliable D call. V gave up 0 bases and J gave up 4 bases, with 13 bases separating them. The CDR3 contains 16 residues. CDR1 is SGHTA, CDR2 FQGNSA, per germline. The CDR3 DNA reads TGTGCCAGCAGCTTAGCGAGTTCCATCATGGGAAACACCATATATTTT. This encodes CASSLASSIMGNTIYF.

This CDR3 reads CASSIRTDRLSTDTQYF. CDR3 bases: TGTGCCAGTAGTATTCGGACAGACCGGCTAAGCACAGATACGCAGTATTTT. The gene calls are TRBV19 and TRBJ2-3, with D maybe TRBD1 (6 bases). The V and J ends lost 3 bases and 0 bases respectively, with 16 bases between them. The CDR3 extends over 17 amino acids. Germline assignment: CDR1 LNHDA and CDR2 SQIVND (reference sequence).

The rearrangement links TRBV6-1 to TRBJ1-5; no clear D. V dropped 6 bases and J dropped 2 bases, with 11 bases sitting between them. Germline V CDR1 and CDR2: MNHNS, SASEGT. This CDR3 has 14 amino acids. DNA of the CDR3: TGTGCCAGCAGATGGGAGGCGGGCAATCAGCCCCAGCATTTT. Its translation: CASRWEAGNQPQHF.

J is TRBJ1-1 and V is TRBV7-9; D is undetermined. V was shortened by 3 bases and J by 1 base, with 3 bases between the two germline ends. Germline-derived CDR1 and CDR2 are SEHNR and FQNEAQ (reference sequence). The CDR3 is made up of 12 amino acids. DNA of the CDR3: TGTGCCAGCAGCTTTCCGAACACTGAAGCTTTCTTT. Translation: CASSFPNTEAFF.

By sample fraction, this clone is medium-sized (0.01 to 0.1%). The V call is TRBV29-1, the J call TRBJ2-1; 7 bases are a match to TRBD2. The germline CDR1 and CDR2 sequences are SQVTM and ANQGSEA. The CDR3 sequence is 16 residues long. V shed 0 bases, J shed 10 bases, and the junction held 15 bases outside the gene matches. This CDR3 is CSVEDRTAGPQGEQFF. The CDR3 DNA sequence: TGCAGCGTTGAAGATCGTACAGCGGGGCCGCAAGGGGAGCAGTTCTTC.

The rearrangement links TRBV7-2 to TRBJ2-7; D call uncertain. There are 11 residues in the CDR3. Germline V CDR1 and CDR2: SGHTA, FQGNSA. The germline V and J ends were trimmed by 5 bases and 4 bases, with 6 bases remaining between them. This chain's CDR3 is CASSTQYEQYF. The CDR3, as DNA: TGTGCCAGCAGCACCCAATACGAGCAGTACTTC.

This clone has just a few counts. V usage is TRBV27 and J usage is TRBJ2-5; either TRBD1 or TRBD2 may supply D (5 bases each). The CDR3 extends over 16 amino acids. With 0 bases removed from V and 3 bases from J, the gap between germline ends came to 14 bases. Germline V gene sequence: CDR1 MNHEY, CDR2 SMNVEV (reference sequence). The CDR3 here is CASSLSLGVSEETQYF. As DNA, the CDR3 is TGTGCCAGCAGTTTATCCCTGGGGGTTAGCGAAGAGACCCAGTACTTC.

This chain connects TRBV6-5 to TRBJ2-7; D is tentatively TRBD1 or TRBD2 (5 bases each). There are 13 residues in the CDR3. CDR1 and CDR2 from the germline V gene are MNHEY and SVGAGI. Trimming took off 6 bases at V and 6 bases at J, with 15 bases between the two ends. CDR3 in DNA: TGTGCCAGCAGACGGGACCTAACGGGCGAGCAGTACTTC. Amino acid sequence: CASRRDLTGEQYF.

In this sample, this clone turned up once. V is TRBV27 and J is TRBJ1-5, with a possible D match to TRBD1 (5 bases). Trimming took 0 bases from V and 5 from J, leaving 8 bases between them. CDR3 size: 14 residues. CDR1 is MNHEY, CDR2 SMNVEV, per germline (reference sequence). CDR3 coding DNA: TGTGCCAGCAGTTTATCGAGGGGAGATCAGCCCCAGCATTTT. Translation: CASSLSRGDQPQHF.

The chain is built from TRBV27 and TRBJ2-3, with D unclear. Germline V CDR1 and CDR2: MNHEY, SMNVEV (reference sequence). The V end was cut by 4 bases, the J end by 1 base, with 12 bases between. The CDR3 consists of 15 residues. The CDR3 region is CASSSRPEGTDTQYF. The CDR3 DNA sequence: TGTGCCAGCAGTTCGCGGCCAGAGGGCACAGATACGCAGTATTTT.

The rearrangement joins TRBV28 to TRBJ1-5; 9 bases map to TRBD1. V shed 3 bases, J shed 8 bases, and the junction held 23 bases outside the gene matches. The germline gives CDR1 MDHEN, CDR2 SYDVKM. The CDR3 covers 20 residues. The CDR3 sequence: CASSFSAGTGLPVVGKPQHF. CDR3 nucleotides: TGTGCCAGCAGTTTTTCTGCCGGGACAGGGCTCCCCGTCGTAGGGAAGCCCCAGCATTTT.

The genes are TRBV5-1 and TRBJ2-7; 9 nucleotides match TRBD1. The CDR3 is 14 residues long. The junction had 3 bases not matched to a gene; V was cut back by 2 bases and J by 3 bases. Germline loops: CDR1 SGHRS, CDR2 YFSETQ. CDR3 residues: CASSLSDRGYEQYF. CDR3 sequence (DNA): TGCGCCAGCAGCTTATCGGACAGGGGCTACGAGCAGTACTTC.

The CDR3 nucleotides read TGTGCCAGCAGCTTAATGGACAGTCTCAATTCACCCCTCCACTTT. Residues: CASSLMDSLNSPLHF. This chain connects TRBV5-6 to TRBJ1-6; D may be TRBD1 (6 bases). The germline V gene has CDR1 SGHDT and CDR2 YYEEEE. The CDR3 covers 15 residues. V was pared by 2 bases and J by 7 bases, with 13 bases between. Full variable domain (missing parts from reference TRBV5-6 and TRBJ1-6): DAGVTQSPTHLIKTRGQQVTLRCSPKSGHDTVSWYQQALGQGPQFIFQYYEEEERQRGNFPDRFSGHQFPNYSSELNVNALLLGDSALYLCASSLMDSLNSPLHFGNGTRLTVT.

This chain connects TRBV4-1 to TRBJ2-1; D is uncertain. Trimming took off 0 bases at V and 2 bases at J, with 8 bases between the two ends. This CDR3 comprises 15 residues. CDR1 is MGHRA, CDR2 YSYEKL, per germline. This chain's CDR3 is CASSQETEPYNEQFF. For the CDR3, the DNA is TGCGCCAGCAGCCAAGAGACGGAGCCCTACAATGAGCAGTTCTTC.

The chain employs TRBV7-2 and TRBJ2-7; TRBD2 matches at 9 bases. The CDR3 runs to 15 residues. Germline V gene lookup returns CDR1 SGHTA and CDR2 FQGNSA. V lost 5 bases and J lost 6; bases outside the gene matches: 11. DNA for the CDR3: TGTGCCAGCAGCCTCGGTGTAGCGGGAGAAGTCGAGCAGTACTTC. It is translated as CASSLGVAGEVEQYF.

The chain combines TRBV19 with TRBJ1-2; D not certain. The germline V and J ends were trimmed by 1 base and 4 bases, with 10 bases remaining between them. This CDR3 has 14 residues. CDR1 and CDR2 from the germline V gene are LNHDA and SQIVND (reference sequence). CDR3 coding DNA: TGTGCCAGTAGTATAGGGTCACAGATCTATGGCTACACCTTC. Amino acids: CASSIGSQIYGYTF.

This clone was observed once. CDR3: CASSHAGDRGRNQPQHF. The CDR3 DNA reads as TGTGCCAGCAGCCACGCCGGGGACAGGGGTCGAAATCAGCCCCAGCATTTT. The V gene is TRBV7-9, the J gene TRBJ1-5; TRBD1 aligns across 10 bases. V lost 5 bases and J lost 4; bases outside the gene matches: 11. Germline lookup yields CDR1 SEHNR and CDR2 FQNEAQ (reference sequence). The CDR3 has 17 residues.

This clone was observed a few times. The rearrangement uses TRBV10-2 and TRBJ2-2; D may be TRBD1 (5 bases). The CDR3 contains 15 residues. Trimming left V 4 bases short and J 0 bases short, with 9 bases between. Per the germline V gene, CDR1 is WSHSY and CDR2 is SAAADI. For the CDR3, the DNA is TGCGCCAGCAGTGTTACCAGGGCGAACACCGGGGAGCTGTTTTTT. Translated: CASSVTRANTGELFF.